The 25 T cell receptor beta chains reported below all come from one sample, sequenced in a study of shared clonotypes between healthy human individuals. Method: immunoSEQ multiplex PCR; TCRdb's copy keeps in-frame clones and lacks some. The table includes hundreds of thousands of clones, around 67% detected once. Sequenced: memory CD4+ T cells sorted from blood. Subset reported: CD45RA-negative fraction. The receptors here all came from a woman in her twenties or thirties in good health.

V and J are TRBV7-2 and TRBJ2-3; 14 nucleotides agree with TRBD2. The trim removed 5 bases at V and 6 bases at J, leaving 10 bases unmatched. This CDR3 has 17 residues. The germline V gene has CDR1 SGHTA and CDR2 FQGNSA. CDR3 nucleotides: TGTGCCAGCAGCCCCACCGGGACTAGCGGGAGATGGGATACGCAGTATTTT. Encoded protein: CASSPTGTSGRWDTQYF.

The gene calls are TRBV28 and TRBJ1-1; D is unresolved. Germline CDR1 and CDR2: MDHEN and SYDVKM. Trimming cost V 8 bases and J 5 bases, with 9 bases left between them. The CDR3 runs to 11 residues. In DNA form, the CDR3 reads TGTGCCAGCTCGGATCGGACTGAAGCTTTCTTT. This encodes CASSDRTEAFF.

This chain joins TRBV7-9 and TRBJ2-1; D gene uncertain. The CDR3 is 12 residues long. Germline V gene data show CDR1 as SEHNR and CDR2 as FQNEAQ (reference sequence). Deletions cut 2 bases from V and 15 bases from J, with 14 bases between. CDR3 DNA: TGTGCCAGCAGCTTATTTAGCTCGCCTGGGTTCTTC. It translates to CASSLFSSPGFF. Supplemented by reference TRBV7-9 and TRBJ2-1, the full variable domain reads DTGVSQNPRHKITKRGQNVTFRCDPISEHNRLYWYRQTLGQGPEFLTYFQNEAQLEKSRLLSDRFSAERPKGSFSTLEIQRTEQGDSAMYLCASSLFSSPGFFGPGTRLTVL.

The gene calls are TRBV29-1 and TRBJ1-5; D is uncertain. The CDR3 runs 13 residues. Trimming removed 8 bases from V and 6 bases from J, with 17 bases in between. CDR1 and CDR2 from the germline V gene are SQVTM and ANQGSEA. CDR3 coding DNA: TGCAGCCCAAACCGGGTAGTGGCTCAGCCCCAGCATTTT. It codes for CSPNRVVAQPQHF.

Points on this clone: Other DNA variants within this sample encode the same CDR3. This chain's CDR3 is CASSYGTGGNEQYF. DNA for the CDR3: TGCGCCAGCAGCTACGGGACAGGGGGAAACGAGCAGTACTTC. The rearrangement uses TRBV5-1 and TRBJ2-7, with 11 bases aligning to TRBD1. From germline, CDR1 is SGHRS and CDR2 YFSETQ. CDR3 length: 14 amino acids. V gave up 3 bases and J gave up 5 bases; unmatched junction bases: 4.

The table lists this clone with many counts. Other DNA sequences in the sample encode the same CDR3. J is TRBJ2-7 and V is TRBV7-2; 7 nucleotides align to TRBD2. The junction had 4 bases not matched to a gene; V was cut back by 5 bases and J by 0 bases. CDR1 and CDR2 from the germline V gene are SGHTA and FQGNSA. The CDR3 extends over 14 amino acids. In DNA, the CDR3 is TGTGCCAGCAGCCCACAGCGGGACTCCTACGAGCAGTACTTC. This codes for CASSPQRDSYEQYF.

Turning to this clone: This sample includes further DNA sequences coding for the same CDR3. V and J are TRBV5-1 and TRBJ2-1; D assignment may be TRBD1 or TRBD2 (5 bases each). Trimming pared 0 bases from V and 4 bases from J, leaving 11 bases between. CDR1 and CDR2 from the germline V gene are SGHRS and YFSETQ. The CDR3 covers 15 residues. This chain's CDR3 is CASSLDRGAYNEQFF. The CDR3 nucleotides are TGCGCCAGCAGCTTGGATAGGGGAGCATACAATGAGCAGTTCTTC.

The CDR3 sequence is CASSYRAGYGYTF. CDR3 coding DNA: TGTGCCAGCAGTTACAGGGCTGGCTATGGCTACACCTTC. This chain links TRBV6-5 with TRBJ1-2; D remains ambiguous. Trimming took off 2 bases at V and 4 bases at J, with 8 bases between the two ends. Germline CDR1 and CDR2: MNHEY and SVGAGI. CDR3 length: 13 amino acids.

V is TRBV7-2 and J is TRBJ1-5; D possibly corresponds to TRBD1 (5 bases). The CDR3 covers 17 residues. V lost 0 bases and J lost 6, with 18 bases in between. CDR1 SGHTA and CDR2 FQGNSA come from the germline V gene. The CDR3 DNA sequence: TGTGCCAGCAGCTTAGCATATACAGGACTGAGGAGTCAGCCCCAGCATTTT. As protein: CASSLAYTGLRSQPQHF. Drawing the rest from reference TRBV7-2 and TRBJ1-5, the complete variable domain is GAGVSQSPSNKVTEKGKDVELRCDPISGHTALYWYRQSLGQGLEFLIYFQGNSAPDKSGLPSDRFSAERTGGSVSTLTIQRTQQEDSAVYLCASSLAYTGLRSQPQHFGDGTRLSIL.

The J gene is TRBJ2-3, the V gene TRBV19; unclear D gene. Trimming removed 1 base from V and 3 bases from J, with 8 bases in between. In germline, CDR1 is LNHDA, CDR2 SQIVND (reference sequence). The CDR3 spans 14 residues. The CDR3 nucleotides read TGTGCCAGTAGTATAGGTGAGAAGACAGATACGCAGTATTTT. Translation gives CASSIGEKTDTQYF.

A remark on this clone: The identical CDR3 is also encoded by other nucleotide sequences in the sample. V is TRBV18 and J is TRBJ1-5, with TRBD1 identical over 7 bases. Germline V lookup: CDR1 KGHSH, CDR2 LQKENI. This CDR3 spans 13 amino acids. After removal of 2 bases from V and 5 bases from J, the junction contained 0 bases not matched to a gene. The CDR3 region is CASSPGQDQPQHF. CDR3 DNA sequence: TGTGCCAGCTCACCAGGACAGGATCAGCCCCAGCATTTT.

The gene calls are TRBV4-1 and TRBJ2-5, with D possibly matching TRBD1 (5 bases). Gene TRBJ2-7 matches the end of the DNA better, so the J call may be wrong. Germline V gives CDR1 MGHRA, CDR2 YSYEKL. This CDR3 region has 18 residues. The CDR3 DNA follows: TGCGCCAGCAGCCAAGAACGAATTGACAGTACCCCTTCCTACGAGCAGTACTTC. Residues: CASSQERIDSTPSYEQYF.

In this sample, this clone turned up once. The CDR3 spells CASSPEDRVRGEKLFF. For the CDR3, the DNA is TGTGCCAGCAGCCCAGAGGACAGGGTGCGCGGAGAAAAACTGTTTTTT. The J gene is TRBJ1-4, the V gene TRBV7-3, with 8 bases lining up with TRBD1. V was clipped by 5 bases and J by 8 bases; unmatched bases: 13. Germline V CDR1 and CDR2: SGHTA, FQGTGA. There are 16 residues in the CDR3.

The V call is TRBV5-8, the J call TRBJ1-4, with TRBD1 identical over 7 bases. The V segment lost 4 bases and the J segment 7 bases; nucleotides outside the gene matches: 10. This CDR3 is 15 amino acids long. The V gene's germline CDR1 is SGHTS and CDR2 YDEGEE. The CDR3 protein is CASSGYRGVGEKLFF. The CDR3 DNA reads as TGTGCCAGCAGCGGGTACAGGGGAGTGGGTGAAAAACTGTTTTTT.

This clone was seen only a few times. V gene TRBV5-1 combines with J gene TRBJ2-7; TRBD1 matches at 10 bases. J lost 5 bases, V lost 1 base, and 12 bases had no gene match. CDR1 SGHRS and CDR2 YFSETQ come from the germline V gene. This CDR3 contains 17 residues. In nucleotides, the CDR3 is TGCGCCAGCAGCTTGTTACCTCCCGGGACAGGGGACGACGAGCAGTACTTC. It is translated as CASSLLPPGTGDDEQYF.

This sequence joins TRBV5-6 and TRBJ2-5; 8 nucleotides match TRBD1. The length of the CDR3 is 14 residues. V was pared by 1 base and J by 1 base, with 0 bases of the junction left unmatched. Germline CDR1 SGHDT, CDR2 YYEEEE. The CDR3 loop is CASSLQGAQETQYF. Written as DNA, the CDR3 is TGTGCCAGCAGCTTGCAGGGGGCCCAAGAGACCCAGTACTTC.

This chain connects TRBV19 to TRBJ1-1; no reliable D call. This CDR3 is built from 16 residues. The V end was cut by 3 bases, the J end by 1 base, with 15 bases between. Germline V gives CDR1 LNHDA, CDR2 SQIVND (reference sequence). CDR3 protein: CASSMIGQPKNTEAFF. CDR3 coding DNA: TGTGCCAGTAGTATGATTGGGCAGCCTAAGAACACTGAAGCTTTCTTT. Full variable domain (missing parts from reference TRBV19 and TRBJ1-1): DGGITQSPKYLFRKEGQNVTLSCEQNLNHDAMYWYRQDPGQGLRLIYYSQIVNDFQKGDIAEGYSVSREKKESFPLTVTSAQKNPTAFYLCASSMIGQPKNTEAFFGQGTRLTVV.

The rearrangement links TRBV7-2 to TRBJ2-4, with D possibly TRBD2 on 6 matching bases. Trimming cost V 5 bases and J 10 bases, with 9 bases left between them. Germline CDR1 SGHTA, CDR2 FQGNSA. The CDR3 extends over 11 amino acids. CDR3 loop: CASSLRDIQYF. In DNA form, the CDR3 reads TGTGCCAGCAGCCTGCGGGATATTCAGTACTTC.

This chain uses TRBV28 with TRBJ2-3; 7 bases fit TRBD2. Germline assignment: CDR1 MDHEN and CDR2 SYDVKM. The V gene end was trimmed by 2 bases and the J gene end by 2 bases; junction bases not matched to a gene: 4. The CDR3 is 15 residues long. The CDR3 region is CASSLGTSDTDTQYF. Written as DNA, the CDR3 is TGTGCCAGCAGTTTAGGTACTAGCGACACAGATACGCAGTATTTT.

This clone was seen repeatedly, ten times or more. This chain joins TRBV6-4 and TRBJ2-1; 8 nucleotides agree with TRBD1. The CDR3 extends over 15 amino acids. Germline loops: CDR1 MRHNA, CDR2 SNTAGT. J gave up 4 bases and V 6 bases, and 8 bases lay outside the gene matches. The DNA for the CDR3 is TGTGCCAGCAGCGTAGGACAGGGCCCTTACAATGAGCAGTTCTTC. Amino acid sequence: CASSVGQGPYNEQFF.

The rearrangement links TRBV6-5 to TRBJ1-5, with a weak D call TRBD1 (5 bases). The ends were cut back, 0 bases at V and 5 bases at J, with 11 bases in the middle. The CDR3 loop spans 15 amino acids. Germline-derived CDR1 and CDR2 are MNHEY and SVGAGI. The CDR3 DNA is TGTGCCAGCAGTTACTCGATCAGGGTGGATCAGCCCCAGCATTTT. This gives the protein CASSYSIRVDQPQHF.

CDR3 DNA sequence: TGTGCCAGCAGCTTGCCGGGAGGACCGGTATACGAGCAGTACTTC. This gives the protein CASSLPGGPVYEQYF. V usage is TRBV5-6 and J usage is TRBJ2-7; 7 nucleotides agree with TRBD2. Unmatched junction bases numbered 8, after V lost 1 base and J lost 4 bases. The CDR3 covers 15 residues. Germline V gene lookup returns CDR1 SGHDT and CDR2 YYEEEE.

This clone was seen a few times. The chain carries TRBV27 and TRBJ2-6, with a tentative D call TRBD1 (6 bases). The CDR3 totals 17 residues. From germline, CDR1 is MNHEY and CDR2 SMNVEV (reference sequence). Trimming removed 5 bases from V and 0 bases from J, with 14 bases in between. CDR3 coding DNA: TGTGCCAGCAGTCGTACAGGGCTCGGCTCTGGGGCCAACGTCCTGACTTTC. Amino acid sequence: CASSRTGLGSGANVLTF.

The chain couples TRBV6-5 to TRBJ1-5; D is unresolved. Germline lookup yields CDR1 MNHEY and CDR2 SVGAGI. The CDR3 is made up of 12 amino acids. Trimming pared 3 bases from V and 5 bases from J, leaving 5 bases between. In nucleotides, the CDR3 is TGTGCCAGCAGTTATGGTCATCAGCCCCAGCATTTT. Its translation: CASSYGHQPQHF.

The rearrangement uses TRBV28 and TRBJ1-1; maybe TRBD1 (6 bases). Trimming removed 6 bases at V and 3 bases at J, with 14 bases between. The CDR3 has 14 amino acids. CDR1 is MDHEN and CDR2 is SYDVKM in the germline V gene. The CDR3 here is CASSSGGKHTEAFF. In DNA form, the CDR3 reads TGTGCCAGCAGCTCCGGGGGCAAGCACACTGAAGCTTTCTTT.